This T cell receptor beta chain was retrieved from a study of Ad26.COV2.S vaccination and SARS-CoV-2 variants. About the study: Sample donor was a member of the COV1001 Ad26.COV2.S trial arm. Ad26.COV2.S shots went into the muscle once or twice, 56 days apart. Study-wide findings and caveats: Comparability of non-spike TCR breadth was observed across vaccine and placebo recipients. Total responses of T cells may have been underestimated by the analyses of TCR breadth and depth.

V lost 3 bases to trimming and J lost 4 bases, with 6 bases between them. CDR1 LNHDA and CDR2 SQIVND come from the germline V gene (reference sequence). CDR3 size: 12 residues. On this clone itself: Its antigen is as yet unknown. The same CDR3 is also encoded by other DNA sequences in this sample.

This sample's treatment: 15 to 20 received Ad26.COV2.S at low or high dose, single or two shots; roughly 5 received placebo; per-sample allocation not given. Collection of the samples took place on day 63 after the first injection of vaccine or placebo. Here immunoSEQ multiplex PCR was the method, and the copy in TCRdb shows in-frame clones only, minus some. The table shows about 420,000 clones, with approximately 87% occurring only once. Sequenced material: peripheral blood, taken in a trial of Ad26.COV2.S vaccine versus placebo. The rearrangement uses TRBV19 and TRBJ1-1; D call uncertain. The TCR sequence derives from a person aged 18-60 years who received the Ad26.COV2.S COVID-19 vaccine or a placebo. The CDR3 reads CASSIGSTEAFF. CDR3 in DNA: TGTGCCAGTAGTATTGGGTCCACTGAAGCTTTCTTT.